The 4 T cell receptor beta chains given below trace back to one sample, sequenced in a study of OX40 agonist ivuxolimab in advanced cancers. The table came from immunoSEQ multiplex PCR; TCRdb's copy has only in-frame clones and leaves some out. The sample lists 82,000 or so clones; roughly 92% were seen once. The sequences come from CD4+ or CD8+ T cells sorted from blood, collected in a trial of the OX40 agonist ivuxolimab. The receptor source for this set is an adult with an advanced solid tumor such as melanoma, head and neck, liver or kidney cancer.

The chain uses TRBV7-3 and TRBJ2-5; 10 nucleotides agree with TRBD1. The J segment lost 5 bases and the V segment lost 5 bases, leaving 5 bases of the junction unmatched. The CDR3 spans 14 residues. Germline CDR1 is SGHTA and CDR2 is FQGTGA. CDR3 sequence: CASSARQGAETQYF. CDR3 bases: TGTGCCAGCAGCGCCCGACAGGGGGCCGAGACCCAGTACTTC.

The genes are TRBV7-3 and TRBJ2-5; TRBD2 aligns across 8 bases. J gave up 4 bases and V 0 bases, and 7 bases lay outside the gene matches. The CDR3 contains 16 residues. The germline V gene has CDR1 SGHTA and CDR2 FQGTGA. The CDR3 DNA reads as TGTGCCAGCAGCTTAACCTCGGGAGGGATGGGAGAGACCCAGTACTTC. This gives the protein CASSLTSGGMGETQYF.

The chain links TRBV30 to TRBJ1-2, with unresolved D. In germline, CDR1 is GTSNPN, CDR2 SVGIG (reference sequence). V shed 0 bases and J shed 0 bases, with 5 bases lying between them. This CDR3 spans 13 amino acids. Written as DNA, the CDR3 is TGTGCCTGGAGTGTAGGTACTAACTATGGCTACACCTTC. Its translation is CAWSVGTNYGYTF.

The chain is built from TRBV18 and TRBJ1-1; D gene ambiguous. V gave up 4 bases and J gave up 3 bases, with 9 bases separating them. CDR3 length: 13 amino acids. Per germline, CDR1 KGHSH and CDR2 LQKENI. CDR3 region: CASSRQEDTEAFF. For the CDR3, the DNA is TGTGCCAGCTCACGGCAGGAGGACACTGAAGCTTTCTTT.